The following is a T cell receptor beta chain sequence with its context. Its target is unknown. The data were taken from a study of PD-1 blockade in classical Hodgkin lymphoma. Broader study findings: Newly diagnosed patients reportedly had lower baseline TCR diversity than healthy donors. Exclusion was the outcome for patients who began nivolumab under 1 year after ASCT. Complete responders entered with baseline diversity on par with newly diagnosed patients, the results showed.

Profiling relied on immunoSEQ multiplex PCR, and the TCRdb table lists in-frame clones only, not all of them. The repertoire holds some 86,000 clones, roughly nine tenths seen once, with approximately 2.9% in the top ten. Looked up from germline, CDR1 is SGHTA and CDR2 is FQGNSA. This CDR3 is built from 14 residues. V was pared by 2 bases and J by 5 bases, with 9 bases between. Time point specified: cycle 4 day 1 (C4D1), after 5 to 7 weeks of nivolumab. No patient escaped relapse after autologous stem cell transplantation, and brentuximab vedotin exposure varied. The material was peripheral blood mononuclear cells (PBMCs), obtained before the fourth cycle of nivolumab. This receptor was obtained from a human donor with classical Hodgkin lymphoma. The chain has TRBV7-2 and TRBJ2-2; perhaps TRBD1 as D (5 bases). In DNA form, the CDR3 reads TGTGCCAGCAGCTTACCCGCAGGGACCGGGGAGCTGTTTTTT. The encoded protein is CASSLPAGTGELFF.